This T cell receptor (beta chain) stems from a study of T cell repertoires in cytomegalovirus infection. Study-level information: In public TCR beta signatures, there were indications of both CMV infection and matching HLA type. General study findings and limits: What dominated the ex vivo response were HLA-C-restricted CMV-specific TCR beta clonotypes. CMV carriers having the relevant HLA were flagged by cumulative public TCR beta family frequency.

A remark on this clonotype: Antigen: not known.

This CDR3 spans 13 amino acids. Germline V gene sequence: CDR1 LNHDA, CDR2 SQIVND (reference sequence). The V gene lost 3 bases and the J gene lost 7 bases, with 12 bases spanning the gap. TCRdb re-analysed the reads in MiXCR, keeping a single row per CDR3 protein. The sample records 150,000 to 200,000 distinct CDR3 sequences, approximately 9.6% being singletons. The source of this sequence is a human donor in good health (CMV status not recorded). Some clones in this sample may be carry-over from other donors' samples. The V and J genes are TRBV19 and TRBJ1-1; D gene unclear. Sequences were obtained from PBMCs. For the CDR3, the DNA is TGTGCCAGTAGTATCGCGCAGCGCGGTGAAGCTTTCTTT. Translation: CASSIAQRGEAFF. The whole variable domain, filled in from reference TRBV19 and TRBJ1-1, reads DGGITQSPKYLFRKEGQNVTLSCEQNLNHDAMYWYRQDPGQGLRLIYYSQIVNDFQKGDIAEGYSVSREKKESFPLTVTSAQKNPTAFYLCASSIAQRGEAFFGQGTRLTVV.